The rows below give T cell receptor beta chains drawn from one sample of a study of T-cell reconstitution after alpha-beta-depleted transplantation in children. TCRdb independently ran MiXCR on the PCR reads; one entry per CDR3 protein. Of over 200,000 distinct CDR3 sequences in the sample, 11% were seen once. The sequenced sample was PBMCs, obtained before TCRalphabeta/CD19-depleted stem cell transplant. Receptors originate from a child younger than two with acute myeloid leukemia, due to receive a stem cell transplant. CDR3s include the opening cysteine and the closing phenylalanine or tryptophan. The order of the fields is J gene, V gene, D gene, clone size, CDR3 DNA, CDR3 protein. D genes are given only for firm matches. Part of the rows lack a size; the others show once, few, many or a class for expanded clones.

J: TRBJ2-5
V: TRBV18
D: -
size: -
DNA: TGTGCCAGCTCACCCTCAGGGTATCGAGACACCCAGTACTTC
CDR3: CASSPSGYRDTQYF

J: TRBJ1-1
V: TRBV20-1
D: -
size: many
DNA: TGCAGTGCTAGAAGGGATGGCGACATGAACACTGAAGCTTTCTTT
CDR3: CSARRDGDMNTEAFF

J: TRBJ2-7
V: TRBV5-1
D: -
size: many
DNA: TGCGCCAGCAGCTTGGAGTATTCCAGCCTAACCTACGAGCAGTACTTC
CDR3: CASSLEYSSLTYEQYF

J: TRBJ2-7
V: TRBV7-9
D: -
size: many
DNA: TGTGCCAGCAGCTTAGAGTTTGGGACCTACGAGCAGTACTTC
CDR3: CASSLEFGTYEQYF

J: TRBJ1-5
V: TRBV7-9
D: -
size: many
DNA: TGTGCCAGCAGCCGGGACAAGGACGATCAGCCCCAGCATTTT
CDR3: CASSRDKDDQPQHF

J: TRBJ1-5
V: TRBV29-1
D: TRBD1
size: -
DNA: TGCAGCGTGGGGACAGAGAGCAATCAGCCCCAGCATTTT
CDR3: CSVGTESNQPQHF

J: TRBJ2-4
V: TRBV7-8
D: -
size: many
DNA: TGTGCCAGCAGCTTAGGGAGGGCGGCCAAAAACATTCAGTACTTC
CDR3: CASSLGRAAKNIQYF

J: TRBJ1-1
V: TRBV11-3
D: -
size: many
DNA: TGTGCCAGCAGCCCTCCCGACAGGCCGGGATCCACTGAAGCTTTCTTT
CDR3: CASSPPDRPGSTEAFF

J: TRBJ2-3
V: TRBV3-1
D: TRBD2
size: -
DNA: TGTGCCTCCTGCCAGCAGGGGACTAGGGGAGCCACAGATACGCAGTATTTT
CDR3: CASCQQGTRGATDTQYF

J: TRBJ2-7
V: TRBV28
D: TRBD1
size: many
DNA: TGTGCCAGCAGTCCTCCGGGACAGGCCTCCTCCTACGAGCAGTACTTC
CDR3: CASSPPGQASSYEQYF

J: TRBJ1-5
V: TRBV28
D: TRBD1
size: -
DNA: TGTGCCAGCAGCTTCTTCGGGACAGGGGGTCTTCAGCCCCAGCATTTT
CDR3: CASSFFGTGGLQPQHF

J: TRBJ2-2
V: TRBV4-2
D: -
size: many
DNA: TGTGCCAGCAGCCAAGATACAGGGAACACCGGGGAGCTGTTTTTT
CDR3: CASSQDTGNTGELFF

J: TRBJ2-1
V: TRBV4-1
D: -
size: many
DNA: TGCGCCAGCAGCCAAGGGGGCTCCGGCAATGAGCAGTTCTTC
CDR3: CASSQGGSGNEQFF

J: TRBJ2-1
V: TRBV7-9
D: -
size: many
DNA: TGTGCCAGCAGCACCACTAGTAGCAATGAGCAGTTCTTC
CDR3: CASSTTSSNEQFF

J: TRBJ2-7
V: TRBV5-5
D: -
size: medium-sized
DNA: TGTGCCAGCAGCTTGCTAGGGGGGTTTGCCTACGAGCAGTACTTC
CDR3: CASSLLGGFAYEQYF

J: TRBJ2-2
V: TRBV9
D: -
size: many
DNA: TGTGCCAGCAGCCACGGACTACCGGAAAGGGGGGAGCTGTTTTTT
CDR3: CASSHGLPERGELFF

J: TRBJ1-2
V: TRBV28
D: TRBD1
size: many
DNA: TGTGCCAGCAGTCTAAGGGGGCACCCGCTCAACTATGGCTACACCTTC
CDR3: CASSLRGHPLNYGYTF

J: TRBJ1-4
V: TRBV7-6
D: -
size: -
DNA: TGTGCCAGCAGCGAAGACACGTCGAATGAAAAACTGTTTTTT
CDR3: CASSEDTSNEKLFF

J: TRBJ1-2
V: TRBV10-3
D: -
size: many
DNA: TGTGCCATCAAAGACAGTAACTATGGCTACACCTTC
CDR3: CAIKDSNYGYTF

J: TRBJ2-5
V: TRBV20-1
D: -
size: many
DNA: TGCAGTGCTCTAAAAGAGACCCAGTACTTC
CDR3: CSALKETQYF

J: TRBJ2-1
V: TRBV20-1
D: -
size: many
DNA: TGCAGTGCTAGCCCCCTAGGAGCGTCCTACAATGAGCAGTTCTTC
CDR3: CSASPLGASYNEQFF

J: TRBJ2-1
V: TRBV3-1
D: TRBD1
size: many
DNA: TGTGCCAGCAGCCCCCGGACAGGGGGAGGATACAATGAGCAGTTCTTC
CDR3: CASSPRTGGGYNEQFF

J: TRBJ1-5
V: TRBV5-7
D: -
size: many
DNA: TGTGCCAGCAGCCCAACGAAGGCCCAGGGCCCCCAATTAGGAATTAGCAATCAGCCCCAGCATTTT
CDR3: CASSPTKAQGPQLGISNQPQHF

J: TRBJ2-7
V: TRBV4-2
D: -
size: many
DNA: TGTGCCAGCAGCCAAGAAAGGGGGGGACATGGGGCCTACGAGCAGTACTTC
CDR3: CASSQERGGHGAYEQYF

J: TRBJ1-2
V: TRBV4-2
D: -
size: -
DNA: TGTGCCAGCAGCCAAGGGGACGGGGATCCCCCTTATGTTGCCTTC
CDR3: CASSQGDGDPPYVAF

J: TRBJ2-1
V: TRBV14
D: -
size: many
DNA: TGTGCCAGCAACCAAGTGGGCTCCTACAATGAGCAGTTCTTC
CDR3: CASNQVGSYNEQFF

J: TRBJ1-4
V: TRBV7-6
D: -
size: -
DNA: TGTGCCAGCAGCTCCGACAGATCCTATGAAAAACTGTTTTTT
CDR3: CASSSDRSYEKLFF

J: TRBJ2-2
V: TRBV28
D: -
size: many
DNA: TGTGCCAGCAGTTTGGCAGGGGTGCTATACGGGGAGCTGTTTTTT
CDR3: CASSLAGVLYGELFF

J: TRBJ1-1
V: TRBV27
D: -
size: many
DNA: TGTGCCAGCATGAGTCGCGCAGGGAGGAACACTGAAGCTTTCTTT
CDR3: CASMSRAGRNTEAFF

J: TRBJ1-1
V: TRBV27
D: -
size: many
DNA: TGTGCCAGCCACCAACGTTGGGGGTCGGACACTGAAGCTTTCTTT
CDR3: CASHQRWGSDTEAFF

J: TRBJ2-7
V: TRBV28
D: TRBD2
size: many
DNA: TGTGCCAGCAGCCCCTCGCTAGCGGGGGTTCTTCTTACCTCCTACGAGCAGTACTTC
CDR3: CASSPSLAGVLLTSYEQYF

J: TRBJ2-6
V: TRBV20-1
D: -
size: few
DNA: TGCAGTGCTAGAGAGCAGGCTGGGGCCAACGTCCTGACTTTC
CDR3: CSAREQAGANVLTF

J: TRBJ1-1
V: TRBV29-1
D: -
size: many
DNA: TGCAGCGTAGAACAAATGAACACTGAAGCTTTCTTT
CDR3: CSVEQMNTEAFF

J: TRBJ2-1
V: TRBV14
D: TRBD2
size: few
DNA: TGTGCCAGCAGCCATCCTCCTTTCCGGGAGGCCTACAATGAGCAGTTCTTC
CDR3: CASSHPPFREAYNEQFF

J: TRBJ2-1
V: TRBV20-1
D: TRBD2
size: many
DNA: TGCAGTGCTAGTCCCTCTAGCGGGGTCTCCTACAATGAGCAGTTCTTC
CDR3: CSASPSSGVSYNEQFF

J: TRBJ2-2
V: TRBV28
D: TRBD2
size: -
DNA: TGTGCCAGCACCCCCGCGGGGGGGCGGTTCGGGGAGCTGTTTTTT
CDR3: CASTPAGGRFGELFF

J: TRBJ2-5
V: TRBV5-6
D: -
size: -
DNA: TGTGCCAGCAGCTTGGGGACGGCCTTGGGTGGGACCCAGTACTTC
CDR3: CASSLGTALGGTQYF

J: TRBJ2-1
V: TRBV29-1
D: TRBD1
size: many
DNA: TGCAGCGTCGGGCAGGGGGAGCATGAGCAGTTCTTC
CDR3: CSVGQGEHEQFF

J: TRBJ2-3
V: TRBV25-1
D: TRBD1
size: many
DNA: TGTGCCAGCAGTATAGAGACAGGGGGCCCAGATACGCAGTATTTT
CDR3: CASSIETGGPDTQYF

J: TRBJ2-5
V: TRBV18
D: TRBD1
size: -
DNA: TGTGGCAGCTCACCGGACAGGCAAGAGACCCAGTACTTC
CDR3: CGSSPDRQETQYF

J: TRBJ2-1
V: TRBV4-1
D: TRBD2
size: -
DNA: TGCGCCAGCAGCCGCGTCCTAGCGGGAGACGGACGCAATGAGCAGTTCTTC
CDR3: CASSRVLAGDGRNEQFF

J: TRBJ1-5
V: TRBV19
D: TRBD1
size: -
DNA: TGTGCCAGTAGCACGGGACAGGGGATTGGGAATCAGCCCCAGCATTTT
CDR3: CASSTGQGIGNQPQHF

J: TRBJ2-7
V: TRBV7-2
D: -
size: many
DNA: TGTGCCAGCAGCTTCGGAGGAGGCTACGAGCAGTACTTC
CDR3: CASSFGGGYEQYF

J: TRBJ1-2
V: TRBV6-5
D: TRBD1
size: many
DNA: TGTGCCAGCAGTTACTTTCGGACAGGGAAAGGCTACACCTTC
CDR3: CASSYFRTGKGYTF

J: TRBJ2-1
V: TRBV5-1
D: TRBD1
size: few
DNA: TGCGCCAGCAGCCCTCCACGGGTCGGGACAGGTCCCAATGAGCAGTTCTTC
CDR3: CASSPPRVGTGPNEQFF

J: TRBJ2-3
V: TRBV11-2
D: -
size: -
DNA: TGTGCCAGCAGCTTAGATGCGGGTCCAGATACGCAGTATTTT
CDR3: CASSLDAGPDTQYF

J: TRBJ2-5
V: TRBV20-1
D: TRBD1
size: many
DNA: TGCAGTGCTAGAGATCCGAGACAGGGTTACGAGACCCAGTACTTC
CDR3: CSARDPRQGYETQYF

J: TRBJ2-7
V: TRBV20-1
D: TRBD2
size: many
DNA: TGCAGTGCTACGCGAGATGGGGAGGGTATGGGTAAATACTTC
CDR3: CSATRDGEGMGKYF

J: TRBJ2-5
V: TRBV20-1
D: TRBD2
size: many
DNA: TGCAGTGCTAGCAATTCTGGCGGGAGGTCAGAGACCCAGTACTTC
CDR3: CSASNSGGRSETQYF

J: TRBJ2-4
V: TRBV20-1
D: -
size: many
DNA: TGCAGTGCTAGCGAGGGGGGCAAAAACATTCAGTACTTC
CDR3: CSASEGGKNIQYF

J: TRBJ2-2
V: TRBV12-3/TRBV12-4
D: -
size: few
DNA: TGTGCCAGCTACCCGGAGGCCGGGGAGCTGTTTTTT
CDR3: CASYPEAGELFF

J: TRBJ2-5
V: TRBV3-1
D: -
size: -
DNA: TGTGCCAGCAGCCAGCTAGGGGCGGAGACCCAGTACTTC
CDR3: CASSQLGAETQYF

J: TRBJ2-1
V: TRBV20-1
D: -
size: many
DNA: TGCAGTGCTAGAGATTGGGGCCTAATCAGCAATGAGCAGTTCTTC
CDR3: CSARDWGLISNEQFF

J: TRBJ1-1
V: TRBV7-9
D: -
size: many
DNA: TGTGCCAGCAGCTTAGGGTCTCCTGGCACTGAAGCTTTCTTT
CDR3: CASSLGSPGTEAFF

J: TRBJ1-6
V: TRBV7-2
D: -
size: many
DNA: TGTGCCAGCACCCAATGGGGGATACGGTACTCACCCCTCCACTTT
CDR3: CASTQWGIRYSPLHF